The clone carrying this TCR beta chain has ten or more counts. Antigen: not known. This sample is part of a study of T cells in Graves' hyperthyroidism and ophthalmopathy. Points from the study as a whole: Classification by a 13 V-J model distinguished ophthalmopathy from stable hyperthyroidism.

RNA transcripts yielded amplified TCR beta CDR3 regions. During a first-round RT-PCR of the TCR CDR3, the HTBI primer set was used. TCRdb re-analysed the multiplex PCR reads in MiXCR, keeping a single row per CDR3 protein. The profile covers around 440,000 distinct CDR3 sequences, with 15% to 19% appearing a single time and 7.5% to 8% taken by the ten largest. Clinicians diagnosed patients from clinical symptoms, serum thyroxine and TRAb, thyroid ultrasound and orbital computed tomography. The V gene's germline CDR1 is MNHNS and CDR2 SASEGT. The CDR3 is 14 amino acids. The V gene end was trimmed by 6 bases and the J gene end by 5 bases; junction bases not matched to a gene: 9.

The V call is TRBV6-1, the J call TRBJ2-7; 8 bases fit TRBD1. Sequencing was done on a sample of blood. This TCR derives from a woman in her late teens or twenties with Graves' hyperthyroidism. CDR3 protein: CASRAAQGAHEQYF. CDR3 sequence (DNA): TGTGCCAGCAGGGCCGCTCAGGGGGCCCACGAGCAGTACTTC.